A selection of T cell receptor beta chains follows, all from one sample in a study of blood T cell repertoires in COVID-19. Data came from immunoSEQ multiplex PCR; TCRdb stores just in-frame clones and leaves some out. The sample carries 150,000 or so clones, roughly 82% recorded once. Sequenced input: peripheral blood. Receptors were obtained from a woman aged 35 to 49 with COVID-19, enrolled during active disease. The CDR3 runs from the conserved cysteine through the conserved F or W. The order of the fields is J gene, CDR3 length, D gene, clone size, V gene, CDR3 protein, CDR3 DNA. D genes are given only for firm matches. Clone size is not always given. Where it is, it says once, few, many or a class for expanded clones.

j_gene: TRBJ2-3; len: 14; d_gene: -; abundance: -; v_gene: TRBV19; CDR3aa: CASRRASGGDTQYF; CDR3nt: TGTGCCAGTCGTAGGGCCAGCGGAGGAGATACGCAGTATTTT
j_gene: TRBJ2-1; len: 14; d_gene: TRBD2; abundance: once; v_gene: TRBV6-5; CDR3aa: CASSYGTRGVEQFF; CDR3nt: TGTGCCAGCAGTTACGGGACTAGGGGCGTTGAGCAGTTCTTC
j_gene: TRBJ1-1; len: 18; d_gene: TRBD1; abundance: -; v_gene: TRBV7-2; CDR3aa: CASSLVPPGTAMNTEAFF; CDR3nt: TGTGCCAGCAGCTTAGTTCCCCCCGGGACAGCTATGAACACTGAAGCTTTCTTT
j_gene: TRBJ2-5; len: 14; d_gene: -; abundance: once; v_gene: TRBV19; CDR3aa: CASSSGLLVETQYF; CDR3nt: TGTGCCAGTAGTAGCGGACTGTTAGTAGAGACCCAGTACTTC
j_gene: TRBJ1-4; len: 18; d_gene: TRBD1; abundance: -; v_gene: TRBV3-1/TRBV3-2; CDR3aa: CASSQDPRQGGLTEKLFF; CDR3nt: TGTGCCAGCAGCCAAGATCCCAGACAGGGAGGATTGACTGAAAAACTGTTTTTT
j_gene: TRBJ1-1; len: 16; d_gene: -; abundance: once; v_gene: TRBV6-2/TRBV6-3; CDR3aa: CASSYSRQAGGTEAFF; CDR3nt: TGTGCCAGCAGTTACTCGAGACAGGCCGGGGGGACTGAAGCTTTCTTT
j_gene: TRBJ1-6; len: 14; d_gene: TRBD1; abundance: -; v_gene: TRBV20-1; CDR3aa: CSASRQGANSPLHF; CDR3nt: TGCAGTGCTAGTCGGCAGGGGGCTAATTCACCCCTCCACTTT
j_gene: TRBJ1-3; len: 16; d_gene: -; abundance: -; v_gene: TRBV5-1; CDR3aa: CASSLGAGSSGNTIYF; CDR3nt: TGCGCCAGCAGCTTGGGGGCAGGCAGCTCTGGAAACACCATATATTTT
j_gene: TRBJ1-5; len: 14; d_gene: TRBD1; abundance: few; v_gene: TRBV6-5; CDR3aa: CASRGQGFNQPQHF; CDR3nt: TGTGCCAGCAGGGGACAGGGGTTCAATCAGCCCCAGCATTTT
j_gene: TRBJ2-2; len: 16; d_gene: TRBD2; abundance: many; v_gene: TRBV5-1; CDR3aa: CASSFPREGHTGELFF; CDR3nt: TGCGCCAGCAGCTTCCCGCGGGAGGGCCACACCGGGGAGCTGTTTTTT
j_gene: TRBJ2-5; len: 14; d_gene: TRBD2; abundance: -; v_gene: TRBV30; CDR3aa: CAWDYRGGRETQYF; CDR3nt: TGTGCCTGGGATTACCGGGGAGGGCGAGAGACCCAGTACTTC
j_gene: TRBJ2-1; len: 19; d_gene: TRBD2; abundance: -; v_gene: TRBV19; CDR3aa: CASTSGGVLPVGSYNEQFF; CDR3nt: TGTGCCAGTACTAGCGGGGGGGTGTTACCGGTCGGCTCCTACAATGAGCAGTTCTTC
j_gene: TRBJ1-5; len: 12; d_gene: -; abundance: -; v_gene: TRBV19; CDR3aa: CASSIKGGPQHF; CDR3nt: TGTGCCAGTAGTATAAAAGGCGGGCCCCAGCATTTT
j_gene: TRBJ2-3; len: 12; d_gene: -; abundance: -; v_gene: TRBV24-1; CDR3aa: CATSDSPIGQYF; CDR3nt: TGTGCCACCAGTGATTCGCCTATCGGGCAGTATTTT
j_gene: TRBJ1-1; len: 14; d_gene: -; abundance: -; v_gene: TRBV27; CDR3aa: CASSFMQGNTEAFF; CDR3nt: TGTGCCAGCAGTTTTATGCAGGGGAACACTGAAGCTTTCTTT
j_gene: TRBJ2-7; len: 15; d_gene: -; abundance: few; v_gene: TRBV6-4; CDR3aa: CASSDSRGRGYEQYF; CDR3nt: TGTGCCAGCAGTGACTCGAGGGGCAGGGGTTACGAGCAGTACTTC
j_gene: TRBJ2-5; len: 15; d_gene: -; abundance: -; v_gene: TRBV15; CDR3aa: CATSRDLENQETQYF; CDR3nt: TGTGCCACCAGCAGAGATCTAGAGAACCAAGAGACCCAGTACTTC
j_gene: TRBJ2-2; len: 14; d_gene: -; abundance: -; v_gene: TRBV21-1; CDR3aa: CASGRGAWSGELFF; CDR3nt: TGTGCCAGCGGCCGGGGGGCTTGGTCCGGGGAGCTGTTTTTT
j_gene: TRBJ2-1; len: 16; d_gene: -; abundance: -; v_gene: TRBV7-8; CDR3aa: CASRLVGGSSYNEQFF; CDR3nt: TGTGCCAGCAGGCTGGTCGGGGGAAGCTCCTACAATGAGCAGTTCTTC
j_gene: TRBJ2-7; len: 11; d_gene: -; abundance: -; v_gene: TRBV6-5; CDR3aa: CASSYEREQYF; CDR3nt: TGTGCCAGCAGTTATGAGCGCGAGCAGTACTTC
j_gene: TRBJ1-3; len: 16; d_gene: -; abundance: few; v_gene: TRBV5-6; CDR3aa: CASSLLGTGHGNTIYF; CDR3nt: TGTGCCAGCAGCCTGCTGGGGACGGGACATGGAAACACCATATATTTT
j_gene: TRBJ1-2; len: 11; d_gene: TRBD1; abundance: -; v_gene: TRBV19; CDR3aa: CASGQGEGYTF; CDR3nt: TGTGCCAGTGGACAGGGTGAGGGCTACACCTTC
j_gene: TRBJ1-5; len: 18; d_gene: TRBD1; abundance: -; v_gene: TRBV24-1; CDR3aa: CATSDFLGTRQGPQPQHF; CDR3nt: TGTGCCACCAGTGATTTTCTGGGGACCAGACAGGGGCCTCAGCCCCAGCATTTT
j_gene: TRBJ2-7; len: 14; d_gene: -; abundance: -; v_gene: TRBV19; CDR3aa: CASSNDRSSYEQYF; CDR3nt: TGTGCCAGTAGTAACGACCGGAGCTCCTACGAGCAGTACTTC
j_gene: TRBJ2-1; len: 15; d_gene: -; abundance: -; v_gene: TRBV29-1; CDR3aa: CSVVGVGGPLNEQFF; CDR3nt: TGCAGCGTTGTAGGAGTGGGGGGGCCACTCAATGAGCAGTTCTTC
j_gene: TRBJ2-1; len: 14; d_gene: -; abundance: -; v_gene: TRBV27; CDR3aa: CASQAGYSYNEQFF; CDR3nt: TGTGCCAGCCAAGCGGGTTACTCCTACAATGAGCAGTTCTTC
j_gene: TRBJ2-1; len: 15; d_gene: TRBD1; abundance: -; v_gene: TRBV2; CDR3aa: CASSVETGGYSEQFF; CDR3nt: TGTGCCAGCAGTGTTGAGACAGGGGGCTACAGTGAGCAGTTCTTC